This T cell receptor beta chain was retrieved from a study of OX40 agonist ivuxolimab in advanced cancers. Study information: Patients took ivuxolimab, an agonistic anti-OX40 (CD134) antibody. A history of anti-PD-1, anti-PD-L1 or anti-CTLA-4 therapy was acceptable, and roughly 40% had some.

The data were produced by immunoSEQ multiplex PCR, yet TCRdb's version contains in-frame clones alone and is incomplete. The top ten clones hold 6.5% to 9% of a sample with fewer than 95,000 clones, around 90% of them seen once. Blood sampling took place at baseline, cycle 4 day 1, and cycle 7 day 1. There are 14 residues in the CDR3. CDR1 SGHTA and CDR2 FQGNSA come from the germline V gene. V was cut by 2 bases and J by 6 bases, with 11 bases left in between. This clone was counted once. This sequence joins TRBV7-2 and TRBJ2-4, with D unclear. This TCR came from an adult with an advanced solid tumor such as melanoma, head and neck, liver or kidney cancer. The sequenced sample was CD4+ or CD8+ T cells sorted from blood, obtained in a trial of the OX40 agonist ivuxolimab. The CDR3 protein is CASSLSLGGNIQYF. The CDR3 nucleotides read TGTGCCAGCAGCTTAAGTCTGGGCGGAAACATTCAGTACTTC. Variable domain in full (rest from reference TRBV7-2 and TRBJ2-4): GAGVSQSPSNKVTEKGKDVELRCDPISGHTALYWYRQSLGQGLEFLIYFQGNSAPDKSGLPSDRFSAERTGGSVSTLTIQRTQQEDSAVYLCASSLSLGGNIQYFGAGTRLSVL.